This TCR beta chain stems from a study of blood T cell repertoires in COVID-19. Study details: Researchers got acute and convalescent COVID-19 samples from the United States, Italy and Spain.

One Seattle source followed patients from active infection through their disease course. In the authors' methods: Counts of nucleated cells, estimated from reference gene primer amplification, were obtained. The method was immunoSEQ multiplex PCR; TCRdb's version includes in-frame clones alone and lacks a portion of them. V, J and clone size were drawn from that table, and D and trimming were deduced from the DNA. The sample carries 210,000 or so clones, roughly 85% recorded once. This clonotype was sampled from a man in his forties or fifties with COVID-19, enrolled during active disease. Sequenced: peripheral blood.

CDR3: CASSLTSGGATDTQYF. The CDR3 bases are TGTGCCAGCTCACTGACTAGCGGGGGAGCCACAGATACGCAGTATTTT. V gene TRBV18 combines with J gene TRBJ2-3, with 12 bases identical to TRBD2. Germline V gene data show CDR1 as KGHSH and CDR2 as LQKENI. This CDR3 region has 16 residues. The J segment lost 2 bases and the V segment lost 4 bases, leaving 4 bases of the junction unmatched.